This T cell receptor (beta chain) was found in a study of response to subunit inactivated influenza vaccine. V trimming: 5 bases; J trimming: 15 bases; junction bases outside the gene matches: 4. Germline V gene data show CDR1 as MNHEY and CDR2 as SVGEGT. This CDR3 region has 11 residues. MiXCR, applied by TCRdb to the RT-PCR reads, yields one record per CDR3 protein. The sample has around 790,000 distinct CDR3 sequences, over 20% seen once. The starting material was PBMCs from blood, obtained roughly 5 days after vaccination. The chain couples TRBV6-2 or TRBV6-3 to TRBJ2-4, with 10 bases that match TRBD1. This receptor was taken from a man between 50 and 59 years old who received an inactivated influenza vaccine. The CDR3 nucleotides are TGTGCCAGCAGTATGGGACAGGGGTCGTACTTC. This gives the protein CASSMGQGSYF.